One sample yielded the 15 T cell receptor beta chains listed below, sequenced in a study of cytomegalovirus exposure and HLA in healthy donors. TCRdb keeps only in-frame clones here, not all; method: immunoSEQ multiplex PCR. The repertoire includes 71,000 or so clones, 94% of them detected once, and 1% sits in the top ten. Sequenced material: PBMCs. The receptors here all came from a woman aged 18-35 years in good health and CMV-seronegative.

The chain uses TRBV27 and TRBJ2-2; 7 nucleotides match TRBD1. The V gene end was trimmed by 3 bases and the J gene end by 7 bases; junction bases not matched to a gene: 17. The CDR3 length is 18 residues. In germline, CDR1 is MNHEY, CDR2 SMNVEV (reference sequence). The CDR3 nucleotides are TGTGCCAGCAGTTTTTTCGCCCCGCGACAGGGCGGCAACGGGGAGCTGTTTTTT. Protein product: CASSFFAPRQGGNGELFF.

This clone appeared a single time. The CDR3 DNA sequence: TGTGCCAGCAGTAGGGGACTAGCTGCTAGCACAGATACGCAGTATTTT. Its protein product is CASSRGLAASTDTQYF. The gene calls are TRBV28 and TRBJ2-3, with TRBD2 matching over 9 bases. V was pared by 5 bases and J by 0 bases, with 6 bases of the junction left unmatched. The CDR3 covers 16 residues. The germline V gene has CDR1 MDHEN and CDR2 SYDVKM.

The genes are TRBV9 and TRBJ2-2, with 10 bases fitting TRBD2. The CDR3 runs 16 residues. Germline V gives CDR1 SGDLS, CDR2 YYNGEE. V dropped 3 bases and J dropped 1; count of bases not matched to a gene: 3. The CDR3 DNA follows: TGTGCCAGCAGCGGAAGACTAGCGGGGAACACCGGGGAGCTGTTTTTT. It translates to CASSGRLAGNTGELFF.

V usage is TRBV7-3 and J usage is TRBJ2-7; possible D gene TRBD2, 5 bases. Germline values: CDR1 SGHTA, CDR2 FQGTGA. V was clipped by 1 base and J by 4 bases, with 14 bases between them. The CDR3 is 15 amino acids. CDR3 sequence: CASSLKRALGYEQYF. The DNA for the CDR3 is TGTGCCAGCAGCTTAAAGAGGGCTCTAGGGTACGAGCAGTACTTC.

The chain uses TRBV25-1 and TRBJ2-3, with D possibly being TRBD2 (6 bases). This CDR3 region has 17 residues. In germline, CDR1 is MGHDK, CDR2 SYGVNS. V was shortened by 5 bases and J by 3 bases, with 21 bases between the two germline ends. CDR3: CASSPQAWAGRTDTQYF. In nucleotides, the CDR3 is TGTGCCAGCAGTCCCCAGGCCTGGGCGGGAAGGACAGATACGCAGTATTTT.

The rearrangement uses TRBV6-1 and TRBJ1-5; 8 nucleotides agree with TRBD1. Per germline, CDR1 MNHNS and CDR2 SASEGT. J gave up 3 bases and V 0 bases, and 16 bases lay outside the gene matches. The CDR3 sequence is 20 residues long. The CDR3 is CASSEAHGTGLGRVNQPQHF. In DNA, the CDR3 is TGTGCCAGCAGTGAAGCCCACGGGACAGGTCTCGGGCGGGTCAATCAGCCCCAGCATTTT.

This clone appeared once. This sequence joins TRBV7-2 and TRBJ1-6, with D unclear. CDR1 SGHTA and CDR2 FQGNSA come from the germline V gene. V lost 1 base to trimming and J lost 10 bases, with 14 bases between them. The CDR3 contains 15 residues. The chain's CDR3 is CASSLGGGSGSPLHF. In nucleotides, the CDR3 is TGTGCCAGCAGCTTAGGGGGAGGGTCTGGCTCACCCCTCCACTTT. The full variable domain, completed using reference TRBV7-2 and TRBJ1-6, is GAGVSQSPSNKVTEKGKDVELRCDPISGHTALYWYRQSLGQGLEFLIYFQGNSAPDKSGLPSDRFSAERTGGSVSTLTIQRTQQEDSAVYLCASSLGGGSGSPLHFGNGTRLTVT.

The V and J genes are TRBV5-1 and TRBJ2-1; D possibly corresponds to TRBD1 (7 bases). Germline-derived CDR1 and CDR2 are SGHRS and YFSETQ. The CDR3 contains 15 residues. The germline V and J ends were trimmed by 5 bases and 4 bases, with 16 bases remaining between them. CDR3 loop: CASRGGTAVYNEQFF. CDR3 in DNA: TGCGCCAGCAGGGGCGGGACAGCGGTTTACAATGAGCAGTTCTTC.

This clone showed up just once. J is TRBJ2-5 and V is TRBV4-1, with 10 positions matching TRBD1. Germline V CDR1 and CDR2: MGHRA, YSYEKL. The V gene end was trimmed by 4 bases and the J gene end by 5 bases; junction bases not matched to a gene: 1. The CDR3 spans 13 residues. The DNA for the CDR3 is TGCGCCAGCAGCCGGGACAGGGGTGAGACCCAGTACTTC. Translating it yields CASSRDRGETQYF.

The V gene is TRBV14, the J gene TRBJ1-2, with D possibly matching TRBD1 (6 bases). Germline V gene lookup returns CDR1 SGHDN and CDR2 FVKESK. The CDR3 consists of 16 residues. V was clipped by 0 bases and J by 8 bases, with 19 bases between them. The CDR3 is CASSQEAGGPLRGYTF. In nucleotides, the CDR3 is TGTGCCAGCAGCCAAGAGGCGGGGGGCCCTCTGAGGGGCTACACCTTC.

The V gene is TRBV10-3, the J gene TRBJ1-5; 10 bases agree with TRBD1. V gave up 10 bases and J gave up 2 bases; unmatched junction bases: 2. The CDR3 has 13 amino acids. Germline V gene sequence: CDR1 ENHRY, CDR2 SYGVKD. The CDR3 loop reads CATGTGGNQPQHF. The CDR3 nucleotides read TGTGCCACTGGGACAGGGGGCAATCAGCCCCAGCATTTT.

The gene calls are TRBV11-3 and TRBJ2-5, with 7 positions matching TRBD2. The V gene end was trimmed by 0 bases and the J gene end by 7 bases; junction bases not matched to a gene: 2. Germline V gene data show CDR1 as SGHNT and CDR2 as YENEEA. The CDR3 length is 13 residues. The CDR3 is CASSLEGRGTQYF. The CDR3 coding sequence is TGTGCCAGCAGCTTAGAGGGGAGGGGGACCCAGTACTTC.

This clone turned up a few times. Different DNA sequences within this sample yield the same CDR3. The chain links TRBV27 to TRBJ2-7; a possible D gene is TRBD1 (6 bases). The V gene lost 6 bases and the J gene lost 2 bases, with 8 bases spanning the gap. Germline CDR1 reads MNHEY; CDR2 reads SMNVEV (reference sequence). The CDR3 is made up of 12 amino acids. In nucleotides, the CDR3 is TGTGCCAGCAGGGGGGCGACCTACGAGCAGTACTTC. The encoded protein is CASRGATYEQYF.

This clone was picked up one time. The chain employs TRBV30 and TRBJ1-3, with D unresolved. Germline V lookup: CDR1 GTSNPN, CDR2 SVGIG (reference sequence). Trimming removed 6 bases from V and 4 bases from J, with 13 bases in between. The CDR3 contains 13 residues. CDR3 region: CACPLTVGNTIYF. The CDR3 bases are TGTGCCTGCCCCCTGACTGTCGGAAACACCATATATTTT.

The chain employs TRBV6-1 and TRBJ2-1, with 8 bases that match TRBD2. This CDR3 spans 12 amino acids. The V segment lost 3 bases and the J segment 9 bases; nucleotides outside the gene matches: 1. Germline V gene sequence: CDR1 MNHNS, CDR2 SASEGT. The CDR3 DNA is TGTGCCAGCAGTGAGGCGGGGGGTGAGCAGTTCTTC. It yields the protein CASSEAGGEQFF.